These 8 T cell receptor beta chains originate from one sample sequenced in a study of blood T cell repertoires in COVID-19. Produced via immunoSEQ multiplex PCR; TCRdb's table is partial and in-frame only. The repertoire holds around 130,000 clones, with 65% to 85% as singletons. Sequencing was done on a sample of peripheral blood. The receptors derive from a man aged 25-45 years with COVID-19, enrolled during active disease.

The chain uses TRBV19 and TRBJ1-4; maybe TRBD1 (6 bases). CDR1 and CDR2 (germline): LNHDA, SQIVND (reference sequence). The CDR3 is made up of 17 amino acids. Deletions cut 8 bases from V and 1 base from J, with 20 bases between. CDR3 amino acids: CASWTGGAKKTNEKLFF. DNA for the CDR3: TGTGCCAGTTGGACCGGGGGGGCGAAGAAAACTAATGAAAAACTGTTTTTT.

The chain recombines TRBV7-6 with TRBJ2-1; 13 positions agree with TRBD2. Germline CDR1 SGHVS, CDR2 FNYEAQ. The CDR3 runs to 19 residues. Trimming cost V 5 bases and J 5 bases; bases outside gene matches: 15. In nucleotides, the CDR3 is TGTGCCAGCAGCGACTATGGAGGACTAGCGGGAGTAGGAGACAATGAGCAGTTCTTC. This sequence encodes CASSDYGGLAGVGDNEQFF.

V is TRBV28 and J is TRBJ2-4; D might be TRBD1 (6 bases). V was trimmed by 3 bases and J by 10 bases, leaving 13 bases between them. Germline V CDR1 and CDR2: MDHEN, SYDVKM. This CDR3 comprises 13 residues. CDR3 bases: TGTGCCAGCAGTTTGAGTTGGCAGGGGATTCAGTACTTC. It specifies CASSLSWQGIQYF.

This chain connects TRBV7-3 to TRBJ1-2; perhaps TRBD1 as D (5 bases). The CDR3 covers 14 residues. CDR1 and CDR2 (germline): SGHTA, FQGTGA. The V end was cut by 1 base, the J end by 7 bases, with 13 bases between. The CDR3 is CASSLIQGGGGYTF. In nucleotides, the CDR3 is TGTGCCAGCAGCTTAATCCAGGGCGGGGGTGGCTACACCTTC.

This clone was picked up one time. The chain uses TRBV10-3 and TRBJ2-1; D may be TRBD1 (6 bases). This CDR3 is built from 18 residues. Trimming removed 5 bases from V and 0 bases from J, with 20 bases in between. Germline CDR1 and CDR2: ENHRY and SYGVKD. The CDR3 region is CAISRQGPKGSSYNEQFF. The CDR3 nucleotides are TGTGCCATCAGTCGCCAGGGGCCTAAAGGGAGCTCCTACAATGAGCAGTTCTTC.

J is TRBJ1-1 and V is TRBV10-3; 12 nucleotides agree with TRBD1. Germline loops: CDR1 ENHRY, CDR2 SYGVKD. The J segment lost 1 base and the V segment lost 7 bases, leaving 4 bases of the junction unmatched. The CDR3 spans 15 residues. DNA of the CDR3: TGTGCCATCACTGGGACAGGGGGCCCGAACACTGAAGCTTTCTTT. It yields the protein CAITGTGGPNTEAFF.

The chain has TRBV6-5 and TRBJ1-2; tentative D call: TRBD1 (5 bases). The CDR3 has 12 amino acids. Germline CDR1 reads MNHEY; CDR2 reads SVGAGI. Trimming removed 7 bases from V and 4 bases from J, with 10 bases in between. CDR3 sequence: CASKGERYGYTF. CDR3 nucleotide sequence: TGTGCCAGCAAAGGGGAACGCTATGGCTACACCTTC.

This chain joins TRBV7-2 and TRBJ2-7, with unresolved D. V was trimmed by 2 bases and J by 4 bases, leaving 9 bases between them. This CDR3 region has 13 residues. Germline V gene data show CDR1 as SGHTA and CDR2 as FQGNSA. CDR3 protein: CASSLHSLYEQYF. CDR3 sequence (DNA): TGTGCCAGCAGCTTACACTCCCTATACGAGCAGTACTTC.